This T cell receptor beta chain was documented in a study of T cells in localized non-small cell lung cancer. Whole-study findings and limits: Patients showing higher blood T cell density tended to see longer overall survival. Clonality of T cells reached its maximum in uninvolved adjacent lung, surpassing tumor.

Method: immunoSEQ multiplex PCR; TCRdb's copy keeps in-frame clones and lacks some. The sample includes nearly 25,000 clones, more than 85% of them seen just once. To note about this clone: What it recognizes is unknown.

This CDR3 has 13 residues. The V end was cut by 5 bases, the J end by 4 bases, with 12 bases between. Germline values: CDR1 SGHAT, CDR2 FQDESV (reference sequence). The sequences come from peripheral blood, collected before any cancer treatment. The V gene is TRBV11-1, the J gene TRBJ2-7; no definite D call. This receptor was identified in a woman aged 40-70 years with stage I lung adenocarcinoma. CDR3 DNA: TGTGCCAGCAGCGATCGGGTTCCTTACGAGCAGTACTTC. It translates to CASSDRVPYEQYF. The full variable domain, its missing parts supplied by reference TRBV11-1 and TRBJ2-7, is EAEVAQSPRYKITEKSQAVAFWCDPISGHATLYWYRQILGQGPELLVQFQDESVVDDSQLPKDRFSAERLKGVDSTLKIQPAELGDSAMYLCASSDRVPYEQYFGPGTRLTVT.